The following is a T cell receptor (beta chain) sequence with its context. The antigen is unknown. The sample comes from a study of blood T cells in healthy people across ages. Notes on the study in general: Donors of long life had a larger count of naive CD4+ cells and greater diversity than aged donors.

The germline V gene has CDR1 MDHEN and CDR2 SYDVKM. V lost 2 bases to trimming and J lost 10 bases, with 9 bases between them. The CDR3 consists of 12 residues. Using a J-beta primer mix together with a sample-barcoded 5' primer, a second PCR was run for about 6 to 12 cycles. MiXCR was run by TCRdb on the 5' RACE reads, yielding one entry per CDR3 protein. The data show approximately 790,000 distinct CDR3 sequences, about 62% seen once. This receptor was identified in a man aged 25-45 years in good health. Sequenced material: blood. The chain links TRBV28 to TRBJ1-5, with D possibly TRBD1 on 5 matching bases. The CDR3: CASSLTQGPQHF. The CDR3 DNA is TGTGCCAGCAGTTTAACCCAGGGTCCCCAGCATTTT.